These 22 T cell receptor beta chains were all obtained from the same sample, sequenced in a study of regulatory T cells in long-lasting Graves disease. Arm-PCR of CDR3 regions and iRepertoire HTBI primers were the basis on which TCR beta libraries were built. TCRdb redid the calling of the multiplex PCR reads with MiXCR, one entry per CDR3 protein. Of a few hundred thousand distinct CDR3 sequences in the sample, approximately 12% were seen once. The time point: newly diagnosed GD, antithyroid drugs for less than 3 months. Making the TCR library involved RNA that had been extracted from PBMCs. The sample also formed part of further work on T cells in Graves' hyperthyroidism and ophthalmopathy.

Material: peripheral blood mononuclear cells (PBMCs), obtained at new diagnosis, from a patient treated with antithyroid drugs. These receptors all come from a woman aged 18-29 years with Graves disease.

This clonotype has a count of ten or more. The chain recombines TRBV29-1 with TRBJ1-1; 7 bases are a match to TRBD1. Germline trimming cut 5 bases from V and 7 bases from J; bases unmatched to any gene: 10. Germline lookup yields CDR1 SQVTM and CDR2 ANQGSEA. The CDR3 spans 13 residues. This CDR3 is CSVTRLDRSEAFF. As DNA, the CDR3 is TGCAGCGTTACCAGACTGGACAGGAGTGAAGCTTTCTTT.

The chain has TRBV11-2 and TRBJ1-4; no firm D call. The CDR3 extends over 14 amino acids. In germline, CDR1 is SGHAT, CDR2 FQNNGV. Trimming pared 0 bases from V and 10 bases from J, leaving 12 bases between. CDR3 sequence reads: CASSLDPGLGKLFF. The CDR3 coding sequence is TGTGCCAGCAGCTTAGATCCCGGCCTTGGAAAACTGTTTTTT.

This clonotype came up a few times. The chain uses TRBV28 and TRBJ1-6; 7 bases line up with TRBD1. J was trimmed by 17 bases and V by 3 bases; bases with no gene match: 7. This CDR3 comprises 12 residues. CDR1 MDHEN and CDR2 SYDVKM come from the germline V gene. CDR3 sequence (DNA): TGTGCCAGCAGTTTTATCGACAGGGCGTTCCACTTT. Encoded protein: CASSFIDRAFHF.

This clonotype was seen a handful of times. The chain is built from TRBV2 and TRBJ1-3; D remains ambiguous. Per germline, CDR1 SNHLY and CDR2 FYNNEI. Trimming stripped 4 bases from V and 0 bases from J, with 13 bases between. This CDR3 is built from 16 residues. DNA of the CDR3: TGTGCCAGCAGTGTCCTGGGAGCCGCCTCTGGAAACACCATATATTTT. Protein sequence: CASSVLGAASGNTIYF.

This clonotype was observed at least ten times. CDR3 bases: TGTGCCAGCCCTCCGGGACACTTCCTAAAAGTCAATCAGCCCCAGCATTTT. It translates to CASPPGHFLKVNQPQHF. The chain carries TRBV2 and TRBJ1-5; D perhaps matches TRBD1 (6 bases). Trimming shortened V by 8 bases and J by 3 bases, and 23 bases separated the two germline ends. CDR3 length: 17 amino acids. Germline lookup yields CDR1 SNHLY and CDR2 FYNNEI.

This clonotype has ten or more counts. The rearrangement joins TRBV5-1 to TRBJ1-5; 7 bases are a match to TRBD1. With V trimmed by 0 bases and J by 7 bases, 7 bases remained unmatched. CDR1 and CDR2 from the germline V gene are SGHRS and YFSETQ. This CDR3 has 15 amino acids. CDR3: CASSLEPGGNQPQHF. CDR3 DNA: TGCGCCAGCAGCTTGGAGCCAGGGGGTAACCAGCCCCAGCATTTT.

The J gene is TRBJ2-5, the V gene TRBV29-1; 7 bases agree with TRBD1. Trimming at V came to 2 bases and at J to 6 bases, leaving 12 bases not matched to a gene. This CDR3 contains 15 residues. Germline assignment: CDR1 SQVTM and CDR2 ANQGSEA. The CDR3 here is CSVEKGQRPGKTQYF. The CDR3 bases are TGCAGCGTTGAAAAGGGACAGAGACCTGGGAAGACCCAGTACTTC.

J is TRBJ1-5 and V is TRBV10-3; 7 nucleotides line up with TRBD1. With V trimmed by 5 bases and J by 3 bases, 7 bases remained unmatched. This CDR3 has 15 amino acids. Germline V CDR1 and CDR2: ENHRY, SYGVKD. This CDR3 is CAISPRQGPNQPQHF. CDR3 DNA sequence: TGTGCCATCAGTCCACGACAGGGACCCAATCAGCCCCAGCATTTT.

This clonotype was observed at least ten times. The chain recombines TRBV5-6 with TRBJ2-3; 9 bases are shared with TRBD2. CDR3 size: 16 residues. Unmatched junction bases numbered 7, after V lost 0 bases and J lost 5 bases. Germline assignment: CDR1 SGHDT and CDR2 YYEEEE. CDR3 sequence reads: CASSLGASGGIDTQYF. The CDR3 nucleotides are TGTGCCAGCAGCTTGGGGGCGAGCGGGGGGATAGATACGCAGTATTTT.

The table lists this clonotype with many counts. The chain couples TRBV6-2 or TRBV6-3 to TRBJ2-1; tentatively, D is TRBD2 (6 bases). Trimming stripped 1 base from V and 7 bases from J, with 14 bases between. The germline V gene encodes CDR1 MNHEY and CDR2 SVGEGT. This CDR3 comprises 15 residues. The CDR3 is CASSYWGLPRNEQFF. As DNA, the CDR3 is TGTGCCAGCAGTTACTGGGGACTCCCTAGGAATGAGCAGTTCTTC.

Only a few counts were recorded for this clonotype. The chain uses TRBV20-1 and TRBJ1-5; perhaps TRBD1 as D (5 bases). CDR1 is DFQATT, CDR2 SNEGSKA, per germline (reference sequence). This CDR3 has 13 amino acids. The V and J ends lost 3 bases and 3 bases respectively, with 9 bases between them. CDR3 nucleotides: TGCAGTGCTAGTTCGGGGGTCAATCAGCCCCAGCATTTT. Its protein product is CSASSGVNQPQHF.

This clonotype was picked up many times. V and J are TRBV20-1 and TRBJ2-7; TRBD2 aligns across 10 bases. The CDR3 contains 16 residues. V lost 0 bases and J lost 3; bases outside the gene matches: 8. From germline, CDR1 is DFQATT and CDR2 SNEGSKA (reference sequence). The CDR3, as DNA: TGCAGTGCTAGAGATGTAGGGACTAGCGCTGTCTACGAGCAGTACTTC. Residues: CSARDVGTSAVYEQYF.

This clonotype showed up many times. V and J are TRBV12-3 or TRBV12-4 and TRBJ2-1; 7 nucleotides match TRBD1. The CDR3 spans 15 residues. The J segment lost 3 bases and the V segment lost 1 base, leaving 3 bases of the junction unmatched. CDR3 coding DNA: TGTGCCAGCAGTTTAGGGGGACAGCTCTACAATGAGCAGTTCTTC. Its protein is CASSLGGQLYNEQFF.

The J gene is TRBJ2-3, the V gene TRBV27; 11 bases match TRBD2. In germline, CDR1 is MNHEY, CDR2 SMNVEV (reference sequence). Unmatched junction bases numbered 6, after V lost 2 bases and J lost 2 bases. This CDR3 has 17 amino acids. The CDR3 DNA sequence: TGTGCCAGCAGTTTACACCGACTAGCGGGGCCCACAGATACGCAGTATTTT. Translated, it gives CASSLHRLAGPTDTQYF.

This clonotype ranks as medium-sized. This chain links TRBV11-2 with TRBJ2-1; D call uncertain. The CDR3 is 15 amino acids. CDR1 and CDR2 from the germline V gene are SGHAT and FQNNGV. V dropped 0 bases and J dropped 4 bases, with 10 bases sitting between them. CDR3 sequence (DNA): TGTGCCAGCAGCTTAGATCCCAGCTCATACAATGAGCAGTTCTTC. Translating gives CASSLDPSSYNEQFF.

There are many counts of this clonotype. The chain combines TRBV10-3 with TRBJ2-6; TRBD1 agrees at 7 bases. Germline loops: CDR1 ENHRY, CDR2 SYGVKD. This CDR3 is 16 amino acids long. Trimming took 11 bases from V and 1 from J; bases not matched to a gene: 11. CDR3 residues: CAAQDRVWSGANVLTF. CDR3 DNA sequence: TGTGCCGCCCAAGACAGGGTATGGTCTGGGGCCAACGTCCTGACTTTC.

This clonotype showed up just a few times. The CDR3 loop reads CASSPDYLSSYEQYF. The CDR3, as DNA: TGTGCCAGCAGTCCGGACTACCTGAGCTCCTACGAGCAGTACTTC. V usage is TRBV27 and J usage is TRBJ2-7; D perhaps matches TRBD2 (6 bases). This CDR3 is 15 amino acids long. From germline, CDR1 is MNHEY and CDR2 SMNVEV (reference sequence). Between the trimmed V and J ends, which lost 5 bases and 0 bases, there was a span of 14 bases.

This clonotype was observed at least ten times. Because it lacks the conserved phenylalanine or tryptophan at the end, this CDR3 is likely a read error. The limits of the CDR3 on the DNA are not certain, so only TCRdb's listed CDR3 is given. The V gene is TRBV20-1, the J gene TRBJ2-7; the table names TRBD1, a call not compared with the DNA. The CDR3 is made up of 13 amino acids, end residues included. In germline, CDR1 is DFQATT, CDR2 SNEGSKA (reference sequence). CDR3 in amino acids: CSAWGQMEGVSPL.

The sample holds many counts of this clonotype. The chain uses TRBV4-1 and TRBJ2-7; 8 nucleotides match TRBD1. Germline V gene sequence: CDR1 MGHRA, CDR2 YSYEKL. V shed 0 bases and J 3 bases; nucleotides not matched to a gene: 1. There are 14 residues in the CDR3. The CDR3 DNA reads as TGCGCCAGCAGCCAAGAAGGGACAGGCTACGAGCAGTACTTC. Translation: CASSQEGTGYEQYF.

This clonotype was found many times. This likely comes from a read error, as the CDR3 has no conserved phenylalanine or tryptophan at its end. The rearrangement uses TRBV14 and TRBJ2-1; D is possibly TRBD2 (6 bases). The germline gives CDR1 SGHDN, CDR2 FVKESK. The CDR3 contains 15 residues. V lost 3 bases and J 4 bases, leaving 13 bases between the germline ends. CDR3 nucleotides: TGTGCCAGCAGCCATTTGCGGGAAGGATACAATGAGCAGTTCCTC. Residues: CASSHLREGYNEQFL.

This rearrangement joins TRBV28 to TRBJ2-2, with TRBD2 as a possible D gene (6 bases). The CDR3 is 18 amino acids. The V gene's germline CDR1 is MDHEN and CDR2 SYDVKM. V was shortened by 3 bases and J by 1 base, with 18 bases between the two germline ends. The DNA for the CDR3 is TGTGCCAGCAGTTTCCCTCTCGGACCAGCGGGGAACACCGGGGAGCTGTTTTTT. Protein sequence: CASSFPLGPAGNTGELFF.

This clonotype was counted at least ten times. DNA for the CDR3: TGTGCCACCGGTCCTGGGGCCAACGTCCTGACTTTC. This encodes CATGPGANVLTF. This chain links TRBV6-1 with TRBJ2-6; the D is unclear. The CDR3 sequence is 12 residues long. CDR1 MNHNS and CDR2 SASEGT come from the germline V gene. Deletions cut 10 bases from V and 2 bases from J, with 6 bases between.